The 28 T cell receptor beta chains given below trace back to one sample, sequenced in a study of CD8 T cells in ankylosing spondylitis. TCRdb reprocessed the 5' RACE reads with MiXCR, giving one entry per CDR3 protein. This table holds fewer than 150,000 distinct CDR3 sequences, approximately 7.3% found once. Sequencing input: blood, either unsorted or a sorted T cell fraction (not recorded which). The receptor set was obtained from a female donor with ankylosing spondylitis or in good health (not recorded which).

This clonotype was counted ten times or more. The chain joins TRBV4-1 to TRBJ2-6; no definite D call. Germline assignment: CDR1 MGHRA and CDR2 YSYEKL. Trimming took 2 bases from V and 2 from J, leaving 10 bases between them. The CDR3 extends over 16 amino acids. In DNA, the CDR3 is TGCGCCAGCAGCCAACCAACAAGGGCTGGGGCCAACGTCCTGACTTTC. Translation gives CASSQPTRAGANVLTF.

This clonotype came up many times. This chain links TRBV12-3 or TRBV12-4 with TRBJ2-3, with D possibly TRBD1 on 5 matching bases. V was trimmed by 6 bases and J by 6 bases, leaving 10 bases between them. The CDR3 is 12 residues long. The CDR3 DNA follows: TGTGCCAGCAGGGCAGGGTTGGATACGCAGTATTTT. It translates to CASRAGLDTQYF.

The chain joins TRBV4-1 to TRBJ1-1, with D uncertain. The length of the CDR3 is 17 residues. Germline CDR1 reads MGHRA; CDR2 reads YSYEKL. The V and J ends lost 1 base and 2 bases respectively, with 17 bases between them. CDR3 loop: CASSQGPLFGDNTEAFF. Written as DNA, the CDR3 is TGCGCCAGCAGCCAAGGACCCTTGTTTGGGGATAACACTGAAGCTTTCTTT.

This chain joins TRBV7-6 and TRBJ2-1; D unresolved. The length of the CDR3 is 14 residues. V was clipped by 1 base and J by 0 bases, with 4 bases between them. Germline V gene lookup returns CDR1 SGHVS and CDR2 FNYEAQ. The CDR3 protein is CASSLGRSYNEQFF. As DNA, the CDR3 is TGTGCCAGCAGCTTAGGACGCTCCTACAATGAGCAGTTCTTC.

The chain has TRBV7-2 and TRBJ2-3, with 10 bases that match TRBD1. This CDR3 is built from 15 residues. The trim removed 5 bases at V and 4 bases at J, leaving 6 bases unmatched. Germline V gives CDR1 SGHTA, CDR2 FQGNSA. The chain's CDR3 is CASSPRDRGSDTQYF. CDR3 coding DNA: TGTGCCAGCAGCCCCCGGGACAGGGGTTCAGATACGCAGTATTTT.

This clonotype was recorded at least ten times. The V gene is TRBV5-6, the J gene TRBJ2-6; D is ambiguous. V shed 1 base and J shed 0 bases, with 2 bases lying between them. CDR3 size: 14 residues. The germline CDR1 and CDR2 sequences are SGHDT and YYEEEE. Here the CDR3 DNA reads TGTGCCAGCAGCTTGTACTCTGGGGCCAACGTCCTGACTTTC. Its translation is CASSLYSGANVLTF.

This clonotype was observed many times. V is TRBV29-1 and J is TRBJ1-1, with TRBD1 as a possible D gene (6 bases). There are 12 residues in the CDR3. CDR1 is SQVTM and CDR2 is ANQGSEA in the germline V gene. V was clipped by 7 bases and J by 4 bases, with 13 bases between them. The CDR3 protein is CSGQGKGTEAFF. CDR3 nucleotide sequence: TGCAGCGGTCAGGGGAAAGGCACTGAAGCTTTCTTT.

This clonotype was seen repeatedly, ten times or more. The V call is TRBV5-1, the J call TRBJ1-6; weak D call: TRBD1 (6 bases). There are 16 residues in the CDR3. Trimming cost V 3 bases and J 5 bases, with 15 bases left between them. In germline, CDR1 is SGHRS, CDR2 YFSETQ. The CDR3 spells CASSSSRGGNNSPLHF. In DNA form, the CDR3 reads TGCGCCAGCAGCTCGTCGAGAGGGGGTAATAATTCACCCCTCCACTTT.

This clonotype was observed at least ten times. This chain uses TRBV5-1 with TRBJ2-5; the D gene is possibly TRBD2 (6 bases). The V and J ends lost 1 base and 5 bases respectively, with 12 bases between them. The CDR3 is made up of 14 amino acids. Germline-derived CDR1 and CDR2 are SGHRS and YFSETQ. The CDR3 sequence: CASSLRIRGETQYF. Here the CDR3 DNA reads TGCGCCAGCAGCTTGAGGATACGGGGGGAGACCCAGTACTTC.

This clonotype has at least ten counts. The CDR3 sequence is CAIRDTGTGQETQYF. CDR3 nucleotides: TGTGCCATCAGAGATACCGGGACAGGACAAGAGACCCAGTACTTC. V is TRBV10-3 and J is TRBJ2-5, with TRBD1 matching over 8 bases. Germline trimming cut 6 bases from V and 2 bases from J; bases unmatched to any gene: 8. This CDR3 has 15 residues. Germline CDR1 reads ENHRY; CDR2 reads SYGVKD.

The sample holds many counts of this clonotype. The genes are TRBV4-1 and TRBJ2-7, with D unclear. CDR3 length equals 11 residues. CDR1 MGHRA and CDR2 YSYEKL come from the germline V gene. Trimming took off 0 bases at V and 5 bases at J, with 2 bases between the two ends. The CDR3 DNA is TGCGCCAGCAGCCAAGACCACGAGCAGTACTTC. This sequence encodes CASSQDHEQYF.

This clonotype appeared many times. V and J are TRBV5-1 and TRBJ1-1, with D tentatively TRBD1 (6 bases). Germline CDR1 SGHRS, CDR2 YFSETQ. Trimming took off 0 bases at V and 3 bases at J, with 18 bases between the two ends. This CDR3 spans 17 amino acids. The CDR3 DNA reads TGCGCCAGCAGCTTGGTGGGGGCCGGAGTTGCGGACACTGAAGCTTTCTTT. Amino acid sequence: CASSLVGAGVADTEAFF. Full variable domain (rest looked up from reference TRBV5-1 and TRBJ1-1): KAGVTQTPRYLIKTRGQQVTLSCSPISGHRSVSWYQQTPGQGLQFLFEYFSETQRNKGNFPGRFSGRQFSNSRSEMNVSTLELGDSALYLCASSLVGAGVADTEAFFGQGTRLTVV.

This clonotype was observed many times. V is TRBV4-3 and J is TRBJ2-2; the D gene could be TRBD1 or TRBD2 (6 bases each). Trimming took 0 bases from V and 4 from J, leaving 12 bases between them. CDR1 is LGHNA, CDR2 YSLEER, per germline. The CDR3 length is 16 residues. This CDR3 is CASSQEAQGGTGELFF. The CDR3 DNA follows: TGCGCCAGCAGCCAAGAGGCACAGGGAGGCACCGGGGAGCTGTTTTTT.

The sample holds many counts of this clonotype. CDR3: CASSLGTENIQYF. Written as DNA, the CDR3 is TGTGCCAGCAGCTTAGGGACAGAGAACATTCAGTACTTC. This sequence joins TRBV7-9 and TRBJ2-4; possible D gene TRBD1, 6 bases. The CDR3 runs to 13 residues. Trimming stripped 1 base from V and 7 bases from J, with 8 bases between. The germline V gene encodes CDR1 SEHNR and CDR2 FQNEAQ (reference sequence).

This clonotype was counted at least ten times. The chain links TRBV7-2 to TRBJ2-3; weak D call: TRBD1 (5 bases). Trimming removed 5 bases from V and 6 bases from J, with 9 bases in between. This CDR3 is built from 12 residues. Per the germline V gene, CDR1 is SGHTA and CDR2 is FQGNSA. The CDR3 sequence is CASSKGVDTQYF. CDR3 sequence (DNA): TGTGCCAGCAGCAAAGGGGTGGATACGCAGTATTTT.

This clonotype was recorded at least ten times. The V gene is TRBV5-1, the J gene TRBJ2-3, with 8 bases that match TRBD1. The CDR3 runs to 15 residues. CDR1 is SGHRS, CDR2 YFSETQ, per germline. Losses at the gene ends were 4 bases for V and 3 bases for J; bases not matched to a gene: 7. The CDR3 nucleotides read TGCGCCAGCAGCCAGGACAGGGCAAGAACAGATACGCAGTATTTT. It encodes CASSQDRARTDTQYF.

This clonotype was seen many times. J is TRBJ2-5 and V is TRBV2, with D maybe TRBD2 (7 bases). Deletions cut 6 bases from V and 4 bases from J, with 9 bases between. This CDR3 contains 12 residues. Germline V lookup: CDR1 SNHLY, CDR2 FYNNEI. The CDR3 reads CASRGGGETQYF. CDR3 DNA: TGTGCCAGCAGGGGAGGGGGAGAGACCCAGTACTTC.

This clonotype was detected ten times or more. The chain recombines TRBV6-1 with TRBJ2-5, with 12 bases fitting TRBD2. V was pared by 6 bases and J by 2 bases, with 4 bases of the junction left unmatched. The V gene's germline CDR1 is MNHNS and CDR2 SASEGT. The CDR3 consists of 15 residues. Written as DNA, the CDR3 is TGTGCCAGCAGCTCTAGCGGGGGGGTTCAAGAGACCCAGTACTTC. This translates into CASSSSGGVQETQYF.

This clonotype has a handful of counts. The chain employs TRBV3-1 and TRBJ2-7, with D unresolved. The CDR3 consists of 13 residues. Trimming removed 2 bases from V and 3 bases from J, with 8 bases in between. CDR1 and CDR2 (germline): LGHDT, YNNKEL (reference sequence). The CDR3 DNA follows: TGTGCCAGCAGCCAATTGGAGCGCTACGAGCAGTACTTC. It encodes CASSQLERYEQYF.

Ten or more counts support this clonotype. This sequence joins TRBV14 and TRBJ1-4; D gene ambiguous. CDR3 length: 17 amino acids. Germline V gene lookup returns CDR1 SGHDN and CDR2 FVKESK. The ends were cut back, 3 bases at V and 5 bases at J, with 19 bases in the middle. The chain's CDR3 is CASSHDPVGASNEKLFF. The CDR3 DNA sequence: TGTGCCAGCAGCCATGATCCCGTTGGAGCCTCGAATGAAAAACTGTTTTTT.

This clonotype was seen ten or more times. The CDR3 nucleotides read TGCGCCAGCAGCTTGGAGGAAGGACAGGGTAGAGAGACCCAGTACTTC. It encodes CASSLEEGQGRETQYF. V usage is TRBV5-1 and J usage is TRBJ2-5; the match to TRBD1 covers 8 bases. This CDR3 contains 16 residues. Germline lookup yields CDR1 SGHRS and CDR2 YFSETQ. With V trimmed by 0 bases and J by 4 bases, 8 bases remained unmatched.

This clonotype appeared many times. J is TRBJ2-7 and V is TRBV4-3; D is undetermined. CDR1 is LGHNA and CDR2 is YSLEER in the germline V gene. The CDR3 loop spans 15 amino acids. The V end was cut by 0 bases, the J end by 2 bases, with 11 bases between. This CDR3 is CASSQEVNGAYEQYF. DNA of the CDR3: TGCGCCAGCAGCCAAGAAGTCAACGGCGCCTACGAGCAGTACTTC.

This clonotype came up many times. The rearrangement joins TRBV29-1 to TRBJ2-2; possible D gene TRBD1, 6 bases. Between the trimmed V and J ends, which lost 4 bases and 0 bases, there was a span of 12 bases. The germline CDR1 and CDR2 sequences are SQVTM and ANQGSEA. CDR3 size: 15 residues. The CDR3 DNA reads TGCAGCGTTGGGGGACACCTCTCGAACACCGGGGAGCTGTTTTTT. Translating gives CSVGGHLSNTGELFF.

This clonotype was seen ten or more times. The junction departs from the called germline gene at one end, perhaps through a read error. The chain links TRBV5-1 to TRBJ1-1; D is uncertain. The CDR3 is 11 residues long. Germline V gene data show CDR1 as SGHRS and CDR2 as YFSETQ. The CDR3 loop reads CASRLGTEAFF. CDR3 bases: TGCGCCAGCAGGTTGGGCACTGAAGCTTTCTTT.

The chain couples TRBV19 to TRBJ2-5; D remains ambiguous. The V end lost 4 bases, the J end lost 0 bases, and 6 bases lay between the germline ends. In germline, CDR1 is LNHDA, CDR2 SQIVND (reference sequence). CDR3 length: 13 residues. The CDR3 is CASSTGYQETQYF. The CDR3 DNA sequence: TGTGCCAGTAGTACGGGTTACCAAGAGACCCAGTACTTC. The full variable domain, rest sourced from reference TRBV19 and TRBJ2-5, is DGGITQSPKYLFRKEGQNVTLSCEQNLNHDAMYWYRQDPGQGLRLIYYSQIVNDFQKGDIAEGYSVSREKKESFPLTVTSAQKNPTAFYLCASSTGYQETQYFGPGTRLLVL.

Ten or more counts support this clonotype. The CDR3 DNA reads as TGTGCCAGCAGCTTAGGGCGCAGATACGAGCAGTACTTC. Translating it yields CASSLGRRYEQYF. The chain carries TRBV11-2 and TRBJ2-7, with unresolved D. Trimming took 1 base from V and 4 from J, leaving 8 bases between them. Germline CDR1 reads SGHAT; CDR2 reads FQNNGV. This CDR3 region has 13 residues.

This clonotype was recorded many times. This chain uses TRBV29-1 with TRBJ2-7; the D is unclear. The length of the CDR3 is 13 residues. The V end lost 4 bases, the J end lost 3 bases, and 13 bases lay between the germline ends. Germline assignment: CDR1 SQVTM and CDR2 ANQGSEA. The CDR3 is CSVGGPLIYEQYF. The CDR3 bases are TGCAGCGTTGGAGGCCCACTAATCTACGAGCAGTACTTC.

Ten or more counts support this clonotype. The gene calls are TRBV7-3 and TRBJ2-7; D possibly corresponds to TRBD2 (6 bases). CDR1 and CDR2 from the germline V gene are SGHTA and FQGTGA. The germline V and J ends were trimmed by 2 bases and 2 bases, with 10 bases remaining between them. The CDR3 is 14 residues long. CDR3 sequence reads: CASSLGGTAYEQYF. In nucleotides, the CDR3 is TGTGCCAGCAGCTTAGGCGGGACGGCCTACGAGCAGTACTTC.